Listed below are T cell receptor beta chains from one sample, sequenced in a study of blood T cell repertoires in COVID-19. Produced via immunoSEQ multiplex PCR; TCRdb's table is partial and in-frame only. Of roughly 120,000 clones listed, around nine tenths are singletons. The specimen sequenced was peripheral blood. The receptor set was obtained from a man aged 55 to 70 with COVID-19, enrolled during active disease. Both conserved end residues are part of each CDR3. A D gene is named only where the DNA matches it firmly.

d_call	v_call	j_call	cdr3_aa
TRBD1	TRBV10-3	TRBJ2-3	CAISGTGRTDTQYF
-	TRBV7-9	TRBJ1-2	CASSLLIFGPEDGYTF
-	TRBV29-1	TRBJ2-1	CSVSFYNEQFF
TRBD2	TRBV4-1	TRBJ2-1	CASSQVVSAGGLNEQFF
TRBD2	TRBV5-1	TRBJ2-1	CASAVLAGAYNEQFF
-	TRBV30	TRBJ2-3	CAWSVLVAEDPDTQYF
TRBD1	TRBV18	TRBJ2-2	CASSRGTGTTGELFF
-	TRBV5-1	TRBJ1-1	CASSLNTEAFF
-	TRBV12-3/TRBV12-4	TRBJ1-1	CASSFGLGTFAFF
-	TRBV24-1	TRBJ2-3	CATSVYGEDTQYF
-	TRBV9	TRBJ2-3	CASSPLGGISDTQYF
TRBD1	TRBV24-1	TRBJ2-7	CATSDSRQGIYEQYF
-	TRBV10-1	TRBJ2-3	CATLDGVTDTQYF
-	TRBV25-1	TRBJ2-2	CASSEYGRNTGELFF
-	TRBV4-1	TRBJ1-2	CASSQGAPRIYGYTF
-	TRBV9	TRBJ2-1	CASSTKTAGNEQFF
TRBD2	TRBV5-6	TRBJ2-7	CASSSWSGSLEQYF
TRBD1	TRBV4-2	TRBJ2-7	CASSRGTGDSYEQYF
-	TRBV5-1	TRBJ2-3	CASSADIPSTDTQYF
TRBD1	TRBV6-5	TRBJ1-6	CASSLRDRVESPLHF
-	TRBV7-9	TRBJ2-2	CASSYVGGHGELFF